The sequence of this TCR beta chain was determined in a study of T cells in Graves' hyperthyroidism and ophthalmopathy. TCR beta CDR3 regions were amplified from RNA transcripts. TCR CDR3 regions were first amplified by RT-PCR with HTBI primers. Each CDR3 protein is one row after TCRdb ran MiXCR on the multiplex PCR reads. The data hold 650,000 to 700,000 distinct CDR3 sequences, with 17% observed a single time. This clonotype was recorded many times. Sequencing was carried out using blood. The sequence was collected from a man aged 45-60 years with Graves' hyperthyroidism.

The CDR3, as DNA: TGTGCCAGCAGCTTGGTCGGCTCTGGGGACGTAGCAGGCTACACCTTC. The encoded protein is CASSLVGSGDVAGYTF. The rearrangement joins TRBV5-5 to TRBJ1-2; the D gene is possibly TRBD1 (5 bases). The germline V and J ends were trimmed by 0 bases and 8 bases, with 20 bases remaining between them. The CDR3 runs 16 residues. The V gene's germline CDR1 is SGHKS and CDR2 YYEKEE (reference sequence).